These T cell receptor beta chains were read from a single sample in a study of blood T cell repertoires in COVID-19. Generated by immunoSEQ multiplex PCR, the TCRdb table keeps only in-frame clones and is missing some. The top ten clones hold 1.1% to 1.5% of a sample with around 75,000 clones, around nine tenths of them seen once. Sequencing input: peripheral blood. These receptors were taken from a human donor in a cohort sampled during active COVID-19. CDR3s leave out the opening cysteine and the closing phenylalanine or tryptophan. Fields, in order: J gene, V gene, CDR3 protein.

TRBJ2-1 | TRBV7-6 | ASSLRDSSFGEQF
TRBJ1-2 | TRBV11-2 | ASSKVDYYGYT
TRBJ2-7 | TRBV7-9 | ASSYGGGRDEQY
TRBJ2-1 | TRBV2 | ASMELAGVGEQF
TRBJ2-4 | TRBV9 | ASSIGLAGGPAKNIQY
TRBJ1-1 | TRBV2 | ASGGDGDTEAF
TRBJ2-3 | TRBV11-3 | ASSLGGRVADTQY
TRBJ1-1 | TRBV14 | ASSQDGNTEAF
TRBJ2-7 | TRBV10-3 | AIRGQGPEYEQY
TRBJ1-2 | TRBV7-9 | ASSFRERGQNGYT
TRBJ2-5 | TRBV19 | ASSSTGFETQY
TRBJ2-7 | TRBV6-5 | ATATPFSGEQY
TRBJ2-3 | TRBV6-5 | ASSSGGANTDTQY
TRBJ2-1 | TRBV2 | ASSLRGSEQF
TRBJ1-5 | TRBV24-1 | APDPKAGNQPQH
TRBJ1-2 | TRBV10-3 | AISVRTGGGYGYT
TRBJ2-6 | TRBV5-1 | ASKQGTGANVLT
TRBJ2-4 | TRBV28 | ASSYAQINIQY
TRBJ2-7 | TRBV28 | ASTDSGRVYEQY
TRBJ1-3 | TRBV9 | ASSVEGASGNTIY
TRBJ1-4 | TRBV30 | AWSMGGSNEKLF
TRBJ2-3 | TRBV5-4 | ASSSPGLATRTDTQY
TRBJ1-1 | TRBV3-1/TRBV3-2 | ASSDQGAGVPEAF
TRBJ1-2 | TRBV7-9 | ASSLGTGGVYGYT
TRBJ2-3 | TRBV6-5 | ASSLLGTGFLDTQY
TRBJ2-3 | TRBV10-3 | ATGAPDTSSDTQY
TRBJ2-5 | TRBV30 | AWSPRKDSRETQY
TRBJ1-4 | TRBV19 | ASSPRGNVNSEKLF
TRBJ2-3 | TRBV5-1 | ASSLASDTQY
TRBJ2-1 | TRBV14 | ASSLPGVSSYNEQF
TRBJ2-7 | TRBV3-1/TRBV3-2 | ASSRGLAPDEQY
TRBJ1-6 | TRBV6-5 | ASSWTGKNSPLH
TRBJ2-1 | TRBV24-1 | ATRTGEDYNEQF
TRBJ1-1 | TRBV14 | ASSPGALLRSTEAF
TRBJ2-2 | TRBV2 | ASRWTQNTGELF
TRBJ2-1 | TRBV7-6 | ASSLRSGQGNEQF
TRBJ2-7 | TRBV4-2 | ASSQDSPAGGPYEQY
TRBJ2-1 | TRBV7-3 | ASSLRPNTDREVDEQF
TRBJ2-7 | TRBV20-1 | SARRGPEQY
TRBJ2-7 | TRBV13 | ASSFGTISGGDSYEQY
TRBJ2-3 | TRBV7-9 | ASSSGLVQY
TRBJ1-2 | TRBV6-4 | ASSEEDSGGYT
TRBJ1-6 | TRBV7-9 | ASSSPDRVINSPLH
TRBJ2-1 | TRBV9 | ASSREAYNEQF
TRBJ2-1 | TRBV28 | ASSPLAFSYNEQF
TRBJ1-1 | TRBV29-1 | SVGQNTEAF
TRBJ2-7 | TRBV21-1 | ASSKGGRAYEQY
TRBJ2-7 | TRBV5-1 | ASSLQTGGNEQY
TRBJ2-5 | TRBV6-1 | ASSESGRGSGTQY
TRBJ2-1 | TRBV3-1/TRBV3-2 | ASSQEPASSYNEQF
TRBJ2-1 | TRBV28 | ASVRGYNEQF
TRBJ1-3 | TRBV28 | ASSSLTRGSGNTIY
TRBJ1-2 | TRBV2 | ASSGDRVGTRGYT
TRBJ1-3 | TRBV3-1/TRBV3-2 | ASSRTTGSRNTIY